The clone carrying this TCR beta chain was seen ten or more times. The data originate from a study of T cell repertoires in cytomegalovirus infection. Study at large: Both a matching HLA type and CMV infection were indicated by public TCR beta signatures.

Germline values: CDR1 SGHTA, CDR2 FQGNSA. V lost 5 bases and J lost 1, with 12 bases in between. The CDR3 has 15 residues. MiXCR was run by TCRdb on the reads, yielding one entry per CDR3 protein. The data hold fewer than 550,000 distinct CDR3 sequences, with approximately 33% observed a single time. This rearrangement joins TRBV7-2 to TRBJ1-5, with D possibly being TRBD1 (6 bases). This sequence was found in a human donor in good health (CMV status not recorded). Some clones in this sample may be carry-over from other donors' samples. Sequencing was done on a sample of PBMCs. CDR3 sequence reads: CASSQGRGSNQPQHF. The CDR3 DNA sequence: TGTGCCAGCAGCCAGGGCAGGGGAAGCAATCAGCCCCAGCATTTT. Based on the CDR3 plus reference TRBV7-2 and TRBJ1-5, the full variable domain is GAGVSQSPSNKVTEKGKDVELRCDPISGHTALYWYRQSLGQGLEFLIYFQGNSAPDKSGLPSDRFSAERTGGSVSTLTIQRTQQEDSAVYLCASSQGRGSNQPQHFGDGTRLSIL.